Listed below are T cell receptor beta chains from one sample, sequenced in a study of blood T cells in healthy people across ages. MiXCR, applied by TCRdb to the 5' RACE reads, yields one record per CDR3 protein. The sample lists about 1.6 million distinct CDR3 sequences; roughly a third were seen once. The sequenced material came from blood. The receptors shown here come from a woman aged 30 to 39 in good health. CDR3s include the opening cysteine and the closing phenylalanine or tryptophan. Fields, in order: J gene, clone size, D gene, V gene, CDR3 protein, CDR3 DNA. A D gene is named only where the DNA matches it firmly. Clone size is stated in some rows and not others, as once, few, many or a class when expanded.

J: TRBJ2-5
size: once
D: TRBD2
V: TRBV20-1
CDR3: CSAVPGGQETQYF
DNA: TGCAGTGCTGTCCCGGGGGGACAAGAGACCCAGTACTTC

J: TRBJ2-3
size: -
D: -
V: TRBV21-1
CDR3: CASGPPQGGRDTQYF
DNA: TGTGCCAGCGGCCCCCCGCAGGGAGGTAGGGATACGCAGTATTTT

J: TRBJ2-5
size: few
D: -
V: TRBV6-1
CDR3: CASSPGVGTQYF
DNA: TGTGCCAGCAGCCCCGGCGTCGGGACCCAGTACTTC

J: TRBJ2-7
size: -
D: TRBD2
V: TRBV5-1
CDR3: CASSLGGTSGRPGYEQYF
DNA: TGCGCCAGCAGCTTGGGCGGGACTAGCGGGAGACCAGGCTACGAGCAGTACTTC

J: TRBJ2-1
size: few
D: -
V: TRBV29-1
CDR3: CSVEEARSEQFF
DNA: TGCAGCGTTGAGGAGGCCCGGAGTGAGCAGTTCTTC

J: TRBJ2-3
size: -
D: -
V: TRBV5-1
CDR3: CASSKWGRGAGDTQYF
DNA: TGCGCCAGCAGCAAGTGGGGCAGGGGAGCGGGAGATACGCAGTATTTT

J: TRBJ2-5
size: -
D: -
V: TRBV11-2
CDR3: CASSPQRGTTSLETQYF
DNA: TGTGCCAGCAGCCCCCAAAGGGGCACTACTTCACTCGAGACCCAGTACTTC

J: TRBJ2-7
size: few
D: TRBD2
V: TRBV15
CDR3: CATSRDSGASRGEQYF
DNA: TGTGCCACCAGCAGAGATAGCGGGGCCTCGCGGGGCGAGCAGTACTTC

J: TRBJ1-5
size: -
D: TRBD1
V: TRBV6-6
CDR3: CASSRTGSNNQPQHF
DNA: TGTGCCAGCAGCCGGACAGGGAGCAACAATCAGCCCCAGCATTTT

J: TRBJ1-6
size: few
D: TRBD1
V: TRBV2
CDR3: CASNGQGSGSPLHF
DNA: TGTGCCAGCAACGGACAGGGGTCAGGTTCACCCCTCCACTTT